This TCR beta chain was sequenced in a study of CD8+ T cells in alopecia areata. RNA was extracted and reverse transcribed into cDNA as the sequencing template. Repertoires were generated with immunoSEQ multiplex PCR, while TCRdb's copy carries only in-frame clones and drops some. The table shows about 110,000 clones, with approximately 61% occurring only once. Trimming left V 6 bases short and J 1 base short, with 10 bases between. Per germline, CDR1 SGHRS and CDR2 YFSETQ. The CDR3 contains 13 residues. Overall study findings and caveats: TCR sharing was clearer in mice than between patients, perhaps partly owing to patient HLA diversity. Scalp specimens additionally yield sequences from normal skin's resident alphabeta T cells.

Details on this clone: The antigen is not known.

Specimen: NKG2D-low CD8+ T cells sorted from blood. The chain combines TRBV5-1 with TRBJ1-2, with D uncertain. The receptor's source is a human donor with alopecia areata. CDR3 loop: CASNPDRNYGYTF. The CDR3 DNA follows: TGCGCCAGCAACCCAGACCGTAACTATGGCTACACCTTC.